Each of the 25 T cell receptor beta chains below was sequenced from the same sample in a study of blood T cell repertoires in COVID-19. The protocol was immunoSEQ multiplex PCR, while the TCRdb copy is restricted to in-frame clones and leaves out a portion. The table includes approximately 150,000 clones, roughly 87% detected once. What was sequenced was PBMCs or T cells enriched from blood (not recorded which). The receptors originated from a middle-aged woman who had been exposed to COVID-19.

This chain joins TRBV6-5 and TRBJ2-3; D unclear. V was clipped by 7 bases and J by 7 bases, with 9 bases between them. The CDR3 consists of 11 residues. Looked up from germline, CDR1 is MNHEY and CDR2 is SVGAGI. The CDR3 here is CASMFYYTQYF. In DNA, the CDR3 is TGTGCCAGCATGTTCTACTATACGCAGTATTTT.

The chain couples TRBV7-9 to TRBJ2-5, with D hard to call. Germline CDR1 reads SEHNR; CDR2 reads FQNEAQ (reference sequence). Trimming shortened V by 1 base and J by 2 bases, and 14 bases separated the two germline ends. This CDR3 comprises 16 residues. The CDR3 nucleotides read TGTGCCAGCAGCTTAGGGGCCCGTCCAAGACAAGAGACCCAGTACTTC. Protein product: CASSLGARPRQETQYF.

The V call is TRBV5-4, the J call TRBJ2-7; 9 nucleotides line up with TRBD2. The CDR3 length is 17 residues. CDR1 is SGHNT and CDR2 is YYREEE in the germline V gene (reference sequence). V lost 5 bases to trimming and J lost 0 bases; unmatched junction nucleotides: 12. This chain's CDR3 is CASSPYLAGIDSYEQYF. The CDR3 nucleotides are TGTGCCAGCAGTCCATACCTAGCGGGGATAGACTCCTACGAGCAGTACTTC.

The J gene is TRBJ1-2, the V gene TRBV28; the D is unclear. This CDR3 spans 12 amino acids. V shed 6 bases and J shed 1 base, with 6 bases lying between them. Looked up from germline, CDR1 is MDHEN and CDR2 is SYDVKM. CDR3 protein: CASSPNNYGYTF. The CDR3 DNA follows: TGTGCCAGCAGCCCAAATAACTATGGCTACACCTTC.

The V call is TRBV5-1, the J call TRBJ2-1; 8 bases fit TRBD2. Germline assignment: CDR1 SGHRS and CDR2 YFSETQ. The CDR3 sequence is 15 residues long. With V trimmed by 0 bases and J by 4 bases, 3 bases remained unmatched. This CDR3 is CASSLGSGAYNEQFF. The CDR3 coding sequence is TGCGCCAGCAGCTTGGGTAGCGGGGCATACAATGAGCAGTTCTTC. The full variable domain, in which reference TRBV5-1 and TRBJ2-1 provide the parts outside the CDR3, is KAGVTQTPRYLIKTRGQQVTLSCSPISGHRSVSWYQQTPGQGLQFLFEYFSETQRNKGNFPGRFSGRQFSNSRSEMNVSTLELGDSALYLCASSLGSGAYNEQFFGPGTRLTVL.

This clone occurred once. The chain uses TRBV4-1 and TRBJ1-6; no definite D call. Germline CDR1 and CDR2: MGHRA and YSYEKL. Trimming removed 0 bases at V and 3 bases at J, with 6 bases between. This CDR3 has 15 residues. CDR3 protein: CASSQDPHYNSPLHF. CDR3 coding DNA: TGCGCCAGCAGCCAAGATCCACACTATAATTCACCCCTCCACTTT.

The rearrangement joins TRBV7-9 to TRBJ1-1; a possible D gene is TRBD1 (6 bases). From germline, CDR1 is SEHNR and CDR2 FQNEAQ (reference sequence). The V end lost 4 bases, the J end lost 2 bases, and 14 bases lay between the germline ends. The CDR3 has 15 amino acids. The CDR3 here is CASSSPQGINTEAFF. As DNA, the CDR3 is TGTGCCAGCAGCTCCCCACAGGGCATAAACACTGAAGCTTTCTTT. The whole variable domain, remainder taken from reference TRBV7-9 and TRBJ1-1, is DTGVSQNPRHKITKRGQNVTFRCDPISEHNRLYWYRQTLGQGPEFLTYFQNEAQLEKSRLLSDRFSAERPKGSFSTLEIQRTEQGDSAMYLCASSSPQGINTEAFFGQGTRLTVV.

This chain joins TRBV5-1 and TRBJ2-2, with D perhaps TRBD2 (5 bases). This CDR3 is 13 amino acids long. Germline V CDR1 and CDR2: SGHRS, YFSETQ. V was trimmed by 6 bases and J by 7 bases, leaving 13 bases between them. This chain's CDR3 is CASTPDGVGELFF. The CDR3 nucleotides read TGCGCCAGCACTCCGGACGGGGTCGGGGAGCTGTTTTTT.

The V and J genes are TRBV10-2 and TRBJ1-5; unclear D gene. Per germline, CDR1 WSHSY and CDR2 SAAADI. The V gene lost 8 bases and the J gene lost 0 bases, with 14 bases spanning the gap. The CDR3 has 15 amino acids. CDR3 loop: CASQVLYRSNQPQHF. In DNA, the CDR3 is TGCGCCAGCCAAGTCCTCTACCGTAGCAATCAGCCCCAGCATTTT.

The genes are TRBV16 and TRBJ2-5; tentative D call: TRBD2 (6 bases). V lost 2 bases, J lost 4 bases, and 8 bases lay in between. Germline V gives CDR1 KGHSY, CDR2 FQNENV. This CDR3 contains 13 residues. The CDR3 region is CASSQTGVETQYF. The CDR3 coding sequence is TGTGCCAGCAGCCAAACGGGGGTAGAGACCCAGTACTTC.

V is TRBV7-8 and J is TRBJ1-1, with D unresolved. This CDR3 comprises 14 residues. Germline-derived CDR1 and CDR2 are SGHVS and FQNEAQ. V was trimmed by 5 bases and J by 10 bases, leaving 20 bases between them. The CDR3 DNA reads TGTGCCAGCAGCCCCTCTTCCCAAGGACTAGTAGCTTTCTTT. This gives the protein CASSPSSQGLVAFF.

The chain joins TRBV19 to TRBJ2-7; 11 positions agree with TRBD2. V gave up 2 bases and J gave up 3 bases; unmatched junction bases: 3. The germline V gene has CDR1 LNHDA and CDR2 SQIVND (reference sequence). This CDR3 comprises 15 residues. DNA of the CDR3: TGTGCCAGTAGTATACGGCTAGCGGGAGGCTACGAGCAGTACTTC. Protein sequence: CASSIRLAGGYEQYF.

The CDR3 DNA reads as TGTGCCAGCAGTTTAGCTAGGGGCTACGAGCAGTACTTC. Protein product: CASSLARGYEQYF. V gene TRBV27 combines with J gene TRBJ2-7, with a tentative D call TRBD1 (5 bases). V lost 2 bases and J 3 bases, leaving 8 bases between the germline ends. From germline, CDR1 is MNHEY and CDR2 SMNVEV (reference sequence). The CDR3 length is 13 residues.

The chain carries TRBV12-3 or TRBV12-4 and TRBJ1-1, with a possible D match to TRBD1 (6 bases). Trimming took off 7 bases at V and 5 bases at J, with 14 bases between the two ends. The CDR3 is made up of 13 amino acids. CDR3 sequence: CASKSTGTTEAFF. The CDR3, as DNA: TGTGCCAGCAAGTCAACAGGGACAACTGAAGCTTTCTTT.

The chain carries TRBV19 and TRBJ1-5, with 7 bases aligning to TRBD1. The germline gives CDR1 LNHDA, CDR2 SQIVND (reference sequence). The CDR3 sequence is 15 residues long. Trimming cost V 3 bases and J 3 bases; bases outside gene matches: 5. This chain's CDR3 is CASSMPTGFNQPQHF. The CDR3 coding sequence is TGTGCCAGTAGTATGCCGACAGGGTTCAATCAGCCCCAGCATTTT.

This clone has a single count. The chain has TRBV9 and TRBJ1-2; D possibly corresponds to TRBD1 (5 bases). The CDR3 totals 13 residues. CDR1 and CDR2 (germline): SGDLS, YYNGEE. The ends were cut back, 5 bases at V and 7 bases at J, with 15 bases in the middle. The CDR3 loop is CASSSTEWLGYTF. The CDR3 nucleotides are TGTGCCAGCAGTTCGACAGAATGGCTTGGCTACACCTTC.

This rearrangement joins TRBV6-2 or TRBV6-3 to TRBJ2-7, with TRBD2 matching 16 bases. This CDR3 contains 17 residues. Germline loops: CDR1 MNHEY, CDR2 SVGEGT. Trimming at V came to 6 bases and at J to 6 bases, leaving 11 bases not matched to a gene. The CDR3 sequence is CASSQAPGLAGGREQYF. The CDR3 nucleotides read TGTGCCAGCAGCCAAGCTCCGGGACTAGCGGGGGGGCGCGAGCAGTACTTC.

The J gene is TRBJ1-2, the V gene TRBV5-1; weak D call: TRBD1 (6 bases). The V gene's germline CDR1 is SGHRS and CDR2 YFSETQ. Trimming pared 1 base from V and 6 bases from J, leaving 13 bases between. This CDR3 has 14 residues. CDR3 loop: CASSLRGRGDGYTF. CDR3 DNA sequence: TGCGCCAGCAGCTTGCGGGGCAGGGGAGATGGCTACACCTTC.

This chain connects TRBV4-1 to TRBJ1-1, with D perhaps matching TRBD1 (6 bases). V was trimmed by 5 bases and J by 2 bases, leaving 21 bases between them. The CDR3 spans 17 residues. From germline, CDR1 is MGHRA and CDR2 YSYEKL. CDR3 in amino acids: CASSEQGLGTSNTEAFF. The CDR3, as DNA: TGCGCCAGCAGCGAGCAAGGTTTAGGGACATCCAACACTGAAGCTTTCTTT.

This clone was counted a few times. The chain combines TRBV28 with TRBJ1-5, with 8 bases identical to TRBD1. The CDR3 runs 15 residues. V lost 6 bases to trimming and J lost 6 bases; unmatched junction nucleotides: 10. Germline V CDR1 and CDR2: MDHEN, SYDVKM. The CDR3 coding sequence is TGTGCCAGCAGAAACGGACAGGGTGAGAGTCAGCCCCAGCATTTT. This encodes CASRNGQGESQPQHF.

The chain carries TRBV7-9 and TRBJ2-7, with D possibly being TRBD1 (5 bases). The CDR3 is 15 amino acids. V was pared by 7 bases and J by 0 bases, with 16 bases between. CDR1 is SEHNR, CDR2 FQNEAQ, per germline (reference sequence). Here the CDR3 reads CASTRQTAASYEQYF. The DNA of the CDR3 is TGTGCCAGCACCCGCCAGACAGCAGCCTCCTACGAGCAGTACTTC.

The chain links TRBV28 to TRBJ1-1; 9 bases agree with TRBD1. Trimming at V came to 6 bases and at J to 0 bases, leaving 2 bases not matched to a gene. There are 14 residues in the CDR3. The V gene's germline CDR1 is MDHEN and CDR2 SYDVKM. Written as DNA, the CDR3 is TGTGCCAGCAGATACAGGGGGCTGAACACTGAAGCTTTCTTT. Translation: CASRYRGLNTEAFF.

The chain combines TRBV6-1 with TRBJ1-1, with D maybe TRBD1 (6 bases). CDR3 length: 13 residues. In germline, CDR1 is MNHNS, CDR2 SASEGT. Trimming pared 1 base from V and 3 bases from J, leaving 6 bases between. CDR3 DNA: TGTGCCAGCAGTGAAGACAGGGACACTGAAGCTTTCTTT. It encodes CASSEDRDTEAFF.

The genes are TRBV19 and TRBJ1-2; D unclear. CDR3 length: 13 residues. The V end was cut by 3 bases, the J end by 3 bases, with 8 bases between. Germline CDR1 is LNHDA and CDR2 is SQIVND (reference sequence). CDR3 DNA: TGTGCCAGTAGTATGCAGTTCGACTATGGCTACACCTTC. This translates into CASSMQFDYGYTF.

J is TRBJ2-1 and V is TRBV24-1; TRBD1 aligns across 8 bases. The trim removed 2 bases at V and 6 bases at J, leaving 5 bases unmatched. The CDR3 totals 15 residues. Germline CDR1 is KGHDR and CDR2 is SFDVKD. Written as DNA, the CDR3 is TGTGCCACCAGTGATTCTGGACAGGGAAGCAATGAGCAGTTCTTC. Residues: CATSDSGQGSNEQFF.